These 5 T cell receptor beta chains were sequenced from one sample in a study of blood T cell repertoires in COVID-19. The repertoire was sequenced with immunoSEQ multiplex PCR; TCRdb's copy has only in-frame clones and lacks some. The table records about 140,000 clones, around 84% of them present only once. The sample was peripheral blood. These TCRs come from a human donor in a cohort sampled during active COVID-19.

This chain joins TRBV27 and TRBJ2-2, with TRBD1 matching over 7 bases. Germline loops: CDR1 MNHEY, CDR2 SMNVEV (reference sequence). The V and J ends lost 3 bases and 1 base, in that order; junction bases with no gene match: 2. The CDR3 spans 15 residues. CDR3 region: CASSFGDRNTGELFF. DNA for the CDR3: TGTGCCAGCAGTTTCGGGGACAGGAACACCGGGGAGCTGTTTTTT.

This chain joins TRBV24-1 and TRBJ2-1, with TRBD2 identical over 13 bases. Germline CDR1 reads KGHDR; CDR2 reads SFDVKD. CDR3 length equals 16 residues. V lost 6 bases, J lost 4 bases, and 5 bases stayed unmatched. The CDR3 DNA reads TGTGCCACCAGTCCTCCGGGACTAGCGGGGTACAATGAGCAGTTCTTC. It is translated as CATSPPGLAGYNEQFF.

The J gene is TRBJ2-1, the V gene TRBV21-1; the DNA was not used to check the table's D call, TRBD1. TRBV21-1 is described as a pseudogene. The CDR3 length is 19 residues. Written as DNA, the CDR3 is TGTGCCAGCAGCAGAGCGGGACAGACCTTTCCGAGCTCCTACAATGAGCAGTTCTTC. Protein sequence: CASSRAGQTFPSSYNEQFF.

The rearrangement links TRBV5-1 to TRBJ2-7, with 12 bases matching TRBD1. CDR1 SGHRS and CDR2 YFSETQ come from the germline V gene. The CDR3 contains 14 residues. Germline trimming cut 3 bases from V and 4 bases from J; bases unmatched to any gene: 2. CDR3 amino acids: CASSSGQGAYEQYF. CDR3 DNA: TGCGCCAGCAGCTCGGGACAGGGGGCTTACGAGCAGTACTTC. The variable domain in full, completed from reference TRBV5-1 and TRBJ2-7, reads KAGVTQTPRYLIKTRGQQVTLSCSPISGHRSVSWYQQTPGQGLQFLFEYFSETQRNKGNFPGRFSGRQFSNSRSEMNVSTLELGDSALYLCASSSGQGAYEQYFGPGTRLTVT.

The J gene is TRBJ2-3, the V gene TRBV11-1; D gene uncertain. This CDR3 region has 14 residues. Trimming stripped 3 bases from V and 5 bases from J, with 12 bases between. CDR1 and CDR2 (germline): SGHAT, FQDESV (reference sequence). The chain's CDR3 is CASSFGQSRDTQYF. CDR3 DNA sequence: TGTGCCAGCAGCTTTGGGCAGAGTAGAGATACGCAGTATTTT.